The clone carrying this TCR beta chain has just a few counts. Antigen: not known. This record comes from a study of T cell clonotyping in hematopoietic cell transplantation. Regarding time point: recipient sample about 28 days before transplant, after cytoreduction. Germline CDR1 is LGHNA and CDR2 is YSLEER. The ends lost 1 base at V and 4 bases at J; junction bases unmatched: 7. This CDR3 region has 16 residues. The study's findings and limits: Few recipient clonotypes overlapped donors; over 97% were de novo at given depth. Pathologically expanded recipient clonotypes increased progressively from day 30 to day 180 as diversity fell.

Profiled with immunoSEQ multiplex PCR; TCRdb holds only in-frame clones, not every one. The table lists 49,000 or so clones, approximately 80% of them singletons. The clonotype comes from a man aged 55-75 years with myelodysplastic syndrome. Some clones in this sample may be carry-over from other donors' samples. This chain connects TRBV4-3 to TRBJ1-2, with 9 bases matching TRBD1. The sequencing used peripheral blood mononuclear cells, collected before stem cell transplant. The CDR3 sequence is CASSQGERTGAYGYTF. The CDR3 DNA follows: TGCGCCAGCAGCCAAGGGGAAAGGACAGGGGCCTATGGCTACACCTTC.